Listed below are T cell receptor beta chains from one sample, sequenced in a study of PD-1 blockade in classical Hodgkin lymphoma. Only in-frame clones appear in the TCRdb table, and some are missing; sequencing was by immunoSEQ multiplex PCR. This table has fewer than 55,000 clones, roughly 90% appearing once. The sequences come from peripheral blood mononuclear cells (PBMCs), collected at baseline. The receptors come from a human donor with classical Hodgkin lymphoma. Both conserved end residues are part of each CDR3. Fields, in order: D gene, V gene, J gene, clone size, CDR3 DNA, CDR3 protein. The D gene is left open where the match is weak. Clone size is stated in some rows and not others, as once, few, many or a class when expanded.

d_gene: -; v_gene: TRBV9; j_gene: TRBJ1-1; abundance: -; CDR3nt: TGTGCCAGCAGCGTCGGCCTTTCGAACACTGAAGCTTTCTTT; CDR3aa: CASSVGLSNTEAFF
d_gene: TRBD1; v_gene: TRBV7-8; j_gene: TRBJ1-1; abundance: -; CDR3nt: TGTGCCAGCAGTCGCCGGGACAGGGGAACTGAAGCTTTCTTT; CDR3aa: CASSRRDRGTEAFF
d_gene: -; v_gene: TRBV6-1; j_gene: TRBJ2-7; abundance: -; CDR3nt: TGTGCCAGCAGACCGGGAAGTCGCTACGAGCAGTACTTC; CDR3aa: CASRPGSRYEQYF
d_gene: -; v_gene: TRBV7-2; j_gene: TRBJ2-1; abundance: once; CDR3nt: TGTGCCAGCAGCAGAACAGTACTCAATGAGCAGTTCTTC; CDR3aa: CASSRTVLNEQFF
d_gene: -; v_gene: TRBV18; j_gene: TRBJ2-2; abundance: -; CDR3nt: TGTGCCAGCTCACCACCCGGCGGGAAGAACACCGGGGAGCTGTTTTTT; CDR3aa: CASSPPGGKNTGELFF
d_gene: -; v_gene: TRBV2; j_gene: TRBJ1-4; abundance: -; CDR3nt: TGTGCCAGCAGTTCCAATGAAAAACTGTTTTTT; CDR3aa: CASSSNEKLFF
d_gene: -; v_gene: TRBV7-8; j_gene: TRBJ2-5; abundance: -; CDR3nt: TGTGCCAGCAGCTTGGGGCTAGTTAGCAGACGGGTGACCCAGTACTTC; CDR3aa: CASSLGLVSRRVTQYF
d_gene: -; v_gene: TRBV4-3; j_gene: TRBJ1-4; abundance: -; CDR3nt: TGCGCCAGCAGCCAAGTGGCAGGGATTAATGAAAAACTGTTTTTT; CDR3aa: CASSQVAGINEKLFF
d_gene: -; v_gene: TRBV5-4; j_gene: TRBJ2-5; abundance: -; CDR3nt: TGTGCCAGCAGCTTGGTTGGGGGCGAAGAGACCCAGTACTTC; CDR3aa: CASSLVGGEETQYF
d_gene: -; v_gene: TRBV2; j_gene: TRBJ1-2; abundance: -; CDR3nt: TGTGCCAGCAGCGACAGCTATGGCTACACCTTC; CDR3aa: CASSDSYGYTF
d_gene: TRBD2; v_gene: TRBV28; j_gene: TRBJ2-3; abundance: -; CDR3nt: TGTGCCAGCAGTTTACTAGCGGGAGGCCCGAGCACAGATACGCAGTATTTT; CDR3aa: CASSLLAGGPSTDTQYF
d_gene: -; v_gene: TRBV5-1; j_gene: TRBJ2-5; abundance: -; CDR3nt: TGCGCCAGCAGCCCCCGGGTCAGAGGGGGGGAGACCCAGTACTTC; CDR3aa: CASSPRVRGGETQYF
d_gene: -; v_gene: TRBV19; j_gene: TRBJ2-3; abundance: -; CDR3nt: TGTGCCAGTAGCATTACAGGGTCAGATACGCAGTATTTT; CDR3aa: CASSITGSDTQYF
d_gene: -; v_gene: TRBV13; j_gene: TRBJ2-7; abundance: -; CDR3nt: TGTGCCAGCAGCTTAGGCGGGACTCTTTACGAGCAGTACTTC; CDR3aa: CASSLGGTLYEQYF
d_gene: TRBD2; v_gene: TRBV7-2; j_gene: TRBJ2-5; abundance: -; CDR3nt: TGTGCCAGCAGCTTAGTAGCGGGAGCGTACCAAGAGACCCAGTACTTC; CDR3aa: CASSLVAGAYQETQYF
d_gene: TRBD2; v_gene: TRBV4-2; j_gene: TRBJ2-1; abundance: few; CDR3nt: TGTGCCAGCAGCCAAGTGTCTAGCGGGGCTGTCAATGAGCAGTTCTTC; CDR3aa: CASSQVSSGAVNEQFF
d_gene: -; v_gene: TRBV5-1; j_gene: TRBJ1-1; abundance: -; CDR3nt: TGCGCCAGCAGCTTGGTCGGGGGGCAGAACACTGAAGCTTTCTTT; CDR3aa: CASSLVGGQNTEAFF
d_gene: -; v_gene: TRBV5-8; j_gene: TRBJ2-2; abundance: once; CDR3nt: TGTGCCAGCAGCTTGGATGCCCACCAAAACACCGGGGAGCTGTTTTTT; CDR3aa: CASSLDAHQNTGELFF
d_gene: -; v_gene: TRBV7-6; j_gene: TRBJ2-3; abundance: -; CDR3nt: TGTGCCAGCAGCCCCGATTTGGGAACGCAGTATTTT; CDR3aa: CASSPDLGTQYF
d_gene: -; v_gene: TRBV14; j_gene: TRBJ1-3; abundance: -; CDR3nt: TGTGCCAGCAGCCAGACTAGGGACGCCCGGGGGAACACCATATATTTT; CDR3aa: CASSQTRDARGNTIYF
d_gene: -; v_gene: TRBV28; j_gene: TRBJ1-6; abundance: -; CDR3nt: TGTGCCAGCAGCCGCCCGTCGACAGCCCCAGGCTCACCCCTCCACTTT; CDR3aa: CASSRPSTAPGSPLHF
d_gene: -; v_gene: TRBV5-6; j_gene: TRBJ1-1; abundance: -; CDR3nt: TGTGCCAGCAGCTTGGGGGTCGGGGTTACTGAAGCTTTCTTT; CDR3aa: CASSLGVGVTEAFF
d_gene: -; v_gene: TRBV28; j_gene: TRBJ1-1; abundance: -; CDR3nt: TGTGCCAGCAGTGGTCCCTACACTGAAGCTTTCTTT; CDR3aa: CASSGPYTEAFF
d_gene: -; v_gene: TRBV7-6; j_gene: TRBJ2-1; abundance: -; CDR3nt: TGTGCCAGCAGCTTAGGGGTTAGCCCTGAGCAGTTCTTC; CDR3aa: CASSLGVSPEQFF
d_gene: TRBD2; v_gene: TRBV25-1; j_gene: TRBJ2-7; abundance: -; CDR3nt: TGTGCCAGCAGTGAGACTAGCGGGGGGTACGAGCAGTACTTC; CDR3aa: CASSETSGGYEQYF
d_gene: TRBD2; v_gene: TRBV10-1; j_gene: TRBJ2-7; abundance: -; CDR3nt: TGCGCCATTAGCAAGAGGGACTACTCCCACGAGCAGTACTTC; CDR3aa: CAISKRDYSHEQYF
d_gene: TRBD2; v_gene: TRBV19; j_gene: TRBJ2-1; abundance: -; CDR3nt: TGTGCCAGTAGTATAGCCCCGGGCGGGAGCTCCTACAATGAGCAGTTCTTC; CDR3aa: CASSIAPGGSSYNEQFF
d_gene: -; v_gene: TRBV7-6; j_gene: TRBJ1-5; abundance: few; CDR3nt: TGTGCCAGCAGCGGTCTAGGCCCAAATCAGCCCCAGCATTTT; CDR3aa: CASSGLGPNQPQHF
d_gene: -; v_gene: TRBV11-1; j_gene: TRBJ1-2; abundance: -; CDR3nt: TGTGCCAGCAGCTTGGGGGTAATGGATGGCTACACCTTC; CDR3aa: CASSLGVMDGYTF
d_gene: -; v_gene: TRBV19; j_gene: TRBJ2-1; abundance: -; CDR3nt: TGTGCCAGTAGTTTACTAGGCCAGGTCTCCTACAATGAGCAGTTCTTC; CDR3aa: CASSLLGQVSYNEQFF
d_gene: TRBD2; v_gene: TRBV29-1; j_gene: TRBJ2-2; abundance: -; CDR3nt: TGCAGCGTCCACGTCAGCGGGGCAAACACCGGGGAGCTGTTTTTT; CDR3aa: CSVHVSGANTGELFF
d_gene: -; v_gene: TRBV5-6; j_gene: TRBJ2-7; abundance: -; CDR3nt: TGTGCCAGCAGCTTTACCGGGACAAACACCTACGAGCAGTACTTC; CDR3aa: CASSFTGTNTYEQYF
d_gene: -; v_gene: TRBV19; j_gene: TRBJ2-7; abundance: -; CDR3nt: TGTGCCAGTAGTAAGTCCCGGGGGGACAACTACGAGCAGTACTTC; CDR3aa: CASSKSRGDNYEQYF
d_gene: TRBD2; v_gene: TRBV10-3; j_gene: TRBJ2-1; abundance: -; CDR3nt: TGTGCCATCAGTGCCCTCTCTAGCGGGGGCACAATGGAGCAGTTCTTC; CDR3aa: CAISALSSGGTMEQFF
d_gene: TRBD1; v_gene: TRBV5-1; j_gene: TRBJ2-2; abundance: -; CDR3nt: TGCGCCAGCAGCCAGCAGACAGGGGCGAACACCGGGGAGCTGTTTTTT; CDR3aa: CASSQQTGANTGELFF
d_gene: -; v_gene: TRBV27; j_gene: TRBJ2-5; abundance: -; CDR3nt: TGTGCCAGCAGTTTCGACTACCAAGAGACCCAGTACTTC; CDR3aa: CASSFDYQETQYF
d_gene: -; v_gene: TRBV28; j_gene: TRBJ2-7; abundance: -; CDR3nt: TGTGCCAGCAGCACCCTCCCAGGCGAGCAGTACTTC; CDR3aa: CASSTLPGEQYF
d_gene: -; v_gene: TRBV19; j_gene: TRBJ2-2; abundance: -; CDR3nt: TGTGCCAGTTCCGGGACCAACACCGGGGAGCTGTTTTTT; CDR3aa: CASSGTNTGELFF
d_gene: -; v_gene: TRBV28; j_gene: TRBJ2-7; abundance: -; CDR3nt: TGTGCCAGCAGTTCATCGGGGGTGCCAACCTACGAGCAGTACTTC; CDR3aa: CASSSSGVPTYEQYF
d_gene: -; v_gene: TRBV11-2; j_gene: TRBJ2-6; abundance: -; CDR3nt: TGTGCCAGCGGGTCCTTGGTAGTAGACAGCTCTGGGGCCAACGTCCTGACTTTC; CDR3aa: CASGSLVVDSSGANVLTF
d_gene: -; v_gene: TRBV9; j_gene: TRBJ2-6; abundance: -; CDR3nt: TGTGCCAGCAGCGTAGGGGTAGGGTCCCCCTCTGGGGCCAACGTCCTGACTTTC; CDR3aa: CASSVGVGSPSGANVLTF
d_gene: TRBD2; v_gene: TRBV9; j_gene: TRBJ2-7; abundance: -; CDR3nt: TGTGCCGGCACTCCGGGACTAGCGGTCTACGAGCAGTACTTC; CDR3aa: CAGTPGLAVYEQYF
d_gene: -; v_gene: TRBV18; j_gene: TRBJ2-5; abundance: -; CDR3nt: TGTGCCAGCTCAATCACGGTCCAAGAGACCCAGTACTTC; CDR3aa: CASSITVQETQYF
d_gene: -; v_gene: TRBV5-1; j_gene: TRBJ2-7; abundance: -; CDR3nt: TGCGCCAGCAGGGACCTTTACGAGCAGTACTTC; CDR3aa: CASRDLYEQYF
d_gene: -; v_gene: TRBV5-4; j_gene: TRBJ2-7; abundance: -; CDR3nt: TGTGCCAGCAGCTTGGGCTCGGGAGTCCCCTACGAGCAGTACTTC; CDR3aa: CASSLGSGVPYEQYF
d_gene: -; v_gene: TRBV9; j_gene: TRBJ1-2; abundance: -; CDR3nt: TGTGCCAGCAGCGTAGCCGCGCAGAGCTATGGCTACACCTTC; CDR3aa: CASSVAAQSYGYTF
d_gene: -; v_gene: TRBV27; j_gene: TRBJ2-3; abundance: -; CDR3nt: TGTGCCAGCAGTTGGGCGGCCCGAACAGATACGCAGTATTTT; CDR3aa: CASSWAARTDTQYF
d_gene: -; v_gene: TRBV9; j_gene: TRBJ2-3; abundance: -; CDR3nt: TGTGCCAGCAGCGTAGGCACAGATACGCAGTATTTT; CDR3aa: CASSVGTDTQYF
d_gene: -; v_gene: TRBV6-1; j_gene: TRBJ1-1; abundance: -; CDR3nt: TGTGCCGGAAGGCAGGGTGCGAACACTGAAGCTTTCTTT; CDR3aa: CAGRQGANTEAFF
d_gene: -; v_gene: TRBV4-1; j_gene: TRBJ2-4; abundance: -; CDR3nt: TGCGCCAGCAGCCAAGTCGTAGCAGGGGTCCCCCTAGCCAAAAACATTCAGTACTTC; CDR3aa: CASSQVVAGVPLAKNIQYF
d_gene: -; v_gene: TRBV10-3; j_gene: TRBJ2-1; abundance: -; CDR3nt: TGTGCCATCAGTGAGTCGGACAGCCCCTACAATGAGCAGTTCTTC; CDR3aa: CAISESDSPYNEQFF
d_gene: TRBD2; v_gene: TRBV5-1; j_gene: TRBJ2-2; abundance: -; CDR3nt: TGCGCCAGCTGCGCGACTAGCGGGACGATCGGGGAGCTGTTTTTT; CDR3aa: CASCATSGTIGELFF
d_gene: -; v_gene: TRBV28; j_gene: TRBJ1-5; abundance: -; CDR3nt: TGTGCCAGCAGCCTCAGGGGAGGCAATCAGCCCCAGCATTTT; CDR3aa: CASSLRGGNQPQHF
d_gene: TRBD1; v_gene: TRBV5-1; j_gene: TRBJ2-7; abundance: few; CDR3nt: TGCGCCAGCAGCTTGGGACAGGGGTGGGCCTACGAGCAGTACTTC; CDR3aa: CASSLGQGWAYEQYF
d_gene: -; v_gene: TRBV19; j_gene: TRBJ2-3; abundance: -; CDR3nt: TGTGCCAGTAGTATAGCCCCCCCAGATACGCAGTATTTT; CDR3aa: CASSIAPPDTQYF
d_gene: -; v_gene: TRBV25-1; j_gene: TRBJ1-5; abundance: -; CDR3nt: TGTGCCAGCAAGGGACATAGCAATCAGCCCCAGCATTTT; CDR3aa: CASKGHSNQPQHF
d_gene: -; v_gene: TRBV7-9; j_gene: TRBJ1-4; abundance: -; CDR3nt: TGTGCCAGCCGGGACAACGAAAAACTGTTTTTT; CDR3aa: CASRDNEKLFF
d_gene: -; v_gene: TRBV6-1; j_gene: TRBJ2-7; abundance: -; CDR3nt: TGTGCCAGCAGTGAACTGGGACTCCTGTCCTACGAGCAGTACTTC; CDR3aa: CASSELGLLSYEQYF
d_gene: TRBD2; v_gene: TRBV11-1; j_gene: TRBJ2-1; abundance: -; CDR3nt: TGTGCCAGCAGCTTCGGCCTAGCGGGGAACAATGAGCAGTTCTTC; CDR3aa: CASSFGLAGNNEQFF